Below are 3 T cell receptor beta chains sequenced from a single sample in a study of blood T cell repertoires in COVID-19. Repertoires were generated with immunoSEQ multiplex PCR, while TCRdb's copy carries only in-frame clones and drops some. The table records roughly 70,000 clones, 85% to 90% of them present only once. Material for sequencing was peripheral blood. The receptors were gathered from a woman aged 80 or older with active COVID-19.

This clone has just a few counts. The chain has TRBV19 and TRBJ1-1, with D unclear. The germline V gene encodes CDR1 LNHDA and CDR2 SQIVND (reference sequence). The CDR3 length is 11 residues. CDR3 residues: CVVAGRAEAFF. The CDR3 DNA follows: TGTGTCGTGGCGGGTCGGGCTGAAGCTTTCTTT.

This clone has a single count. This chain links TRBV5-1 with TRBJ2-2; D not certain. V lost 4 bases and J 7 bases, leaving 20 bases between the germline ends. Germline V CDR1 and CDR2: SGHRS, YFSETQ. This CDR3 has 16 amino acids. This CDR3 reads CASSLTAASSVGELFF. The DNA for the CDR3 is TGCGCCAGCAGCCTCACGGCGGCCTCGAGCGTCGGGGAGCTGTTTTTT.

The J gene is TRBJ2-7, the V gene TRBV7-2; D remains ambiguous. Per the germline V gene, CDR1 is SGHTA and CDR2 is FQGNSA. The V and J ends lost 4 bases and 6 bases respectively, with 16 bases between them. This CDR3 region has 14 residues. The CDR3 sequence is CASSSVLGPGEQYF. The CDR3 coding sequence is TGTGCCAGCAGCTCCGTTTTGGGCCCAGGCGAGCAGTACTTC.